Listed here are 27 T cell receptor beta chains from one sample, sequenced in a study of spatial heterogeneity in lung cancer. TCRdb called the 5' RACE reads again in MiXCR, with one record for every CDR3 protein. The sample yields 50,000 or so distinct CDR3 sequences, roughly 7.6% seen once. Time point indicated: sample taken at primary tumor resection. Sequencing of whole RNA from tumor, nontumor lung or frozen PBMC involved no sorting. The starting material was PBMCs, obtained at surgery. The receptors were gathered from a female donor with early-stage non-small cell lung cancer.

A few counts support this clonotype. The gene calls are TRBV3-1 and TRBJ2-7; D may be TRBD1 (6 bases). CDR3 size: 16 residues. The V end lost 4 bases, the J end lost 3 bases, and 19 bases lay between the germline ends. Germline V gene lookup returns CDR1 LGHDT and CDR2 YNNKEL (reference sequence). CDR3 sequence reads: CASSRYPQTGVYEQYF. The CDR3 DNA is TGTGCCAGCAGCCGGTACCCCCAGACAGGAGTCTACGAGCAGTACTTC.

On this clonotype: A much larger clone is a single base away; this may be a read error. V is TRBV7-2 and J is TRBJ2-7; D tentatively reads TRBD1 or TRBD2 (7 bases each). The CDR3 is made up of 14 amino acids. Germline V gives CDR1 SGHTA, CDR2 FQGNSA. V shed 5 bases and J shed 6 bases, with 17 bases lying between them. The CDR3 loop reads CASSTPGRGREQYF. The CDR3 DNA reads TGTGCCAGCAGCACACCGGGGAGGGGGCGCGAGCAGTACTTC.

The J gene is TRBJ2-1, the V gene TRBV7-2; D is ambiguous. The length of the CDR3 is 13 residues. Trimming took 5 bases from V and 5 from J, leaving 10 bases between them. Germline CDR1 and CDR2: SGHTA and FQGNSA. In nucleotides, the CDR3 is TGTGCCAGCAGCCAGGATTGGAACAATGAGCAGTTCTTC. This codes for CASSQDWNNEQFF.

This clonotype was seen many times. This chain links TRBV2 with TRBJ1-2, with unresolved D. Trimming took 3 bases from V and 5 from J, leaving 1 base between them. The CDR3 extends over 10 amino acids. The germline CDR1 and CDR2 sequences are SNHLY and FYNNEI. CDR3 sequence reads: CASSDYGYTF. For the CDR3, the DNA is TGTGCCAGCAGTGATTATGGCTACACCTTC.

This chain uses TRBV5-1 with TRBJ1-4; D unclear. Trimming left V 2 bases short and J 5 bases short, with 10 bases between. This CDR3 is 14 amino acids long. Germline CDR1 and CDR2: SGHRS and YFSETQ. CDR3 protein: CASSLLGLNEKLFF. The CDR3 bases are TGCGCCAGCAGCTTACTCGGATTAAATGAAAAACTGTTTTTT.

This chain uses TRBV4-1 with TRBJ2-7, with 9 bases aligning to TRBD1. The CDR3 is 14 amino acids. Losses at the gene ends were 4 bases for V and 7 bases for J; bases not matched to a gene: 8. CDR1 and CDR2 (germline): MGHRA, YSYEKL. CDR3 nucleotide sequence: TGCGCCAGCAGCCTCGGGACAGGGACGAAGGAGCAGTACTTC. As protein: CASSLGTGTKEQYF.

By sample fraction, this clonotype is medium-sized. The chain couples TRBV30 to TRBJ1-1; possibly TRBD1 for D (6 bases). This CDR3 has 13 residues. Per germline, CDR1 GTSNPN and CDR2 SVGIG (reference sequence). Trimming took 0 bases from V and 5 from J, leaving 10 bases between them. The CDR3 region is CAWSVGGATEAFF. The DNA for the CDR3 is TGTGCCTGGAGTGTTGGGGGGGCAACTGAAGCTTTCTTT.

V and J are TRBV27 and TRBJ1-6; no definite D call. This CDR3 has 15 amino acids. Trimming left V 6 bases short and J 3 bases short, with 12 bases between. The germline CDR1 and CDR2 sequences are MNHEY and SMNVEV (reference sequence). The CDR3 coding sequence is TGTGCCAGCAGACAAGCTCCCCTCTATAATTCACCCCTCCACTTT. This gives the protein CASRQAPLYNSPLHF.

This clonotype showed up just a few times. The chain recombines TRBV20-1 with TRBJ2-6, with TRBD1 identical over 8 bases. CDR1 DFQATT and CDR2 SNEGSKA come from the germline V gene (reference sequence). The V segment lost 2 bases and the J segment 4 bases; nucleotides outside the gene matches: 4. The CDR3 totals 15 residues. The CDR3 loop is CSARSRGQGANVLTF. In nucleotides, the CDR3 is TGCAGTGCTAGAAGCAGGGGGCAAGGGGCCAACGTCCTGACTTTC.

Remarks on this clonotype: A much more abundant neighbour one base away suggests this may be a read error. CDR3 amino acids: CASSRTLGNTIYF. CDR3 DNA: TGTGCCAGCAGCCGAACGCTTGGAAACACCATATATTTT. The chain employs TRBV5-6 and TRBJ1-3, with D hard to call. This CDR3 spans 13 amino acids. Germline V gene sequence: CDR1 SGHDT, CDR2 YYEEEE. V shed 4 bases and J shed 3 bases, with 8 bases lying between them.

This clonotype has a count of ten or more. The chain carries TRBV20-1 and TRBJ1-1; no clear D. This CDR3 is 15 amino acids long. Germline assignment: CDR1 DFQATT and CDR2 SNEGSKA (reference sequence). The V end was cut by 0 bases, the J end by 1 base, with 12 bases between. CDR3 sequence reads: CSARDLRGGNTEAFF. Here the CDR3 DNA reads TGCAGTGCTAGAGATCTGAGAGGAGGGAACACTGAAGCTTTCTTT.

CDR3 nucleotide sequence: TGTGCCAGCAGCTTAGTAGCGGGGGGCACAGATACGCAGTATTTT. As protein: CASSLVAGGTDTQYF. The chain carries TRBV7-8 and TRBJ2-3; TRBD2 agrees at 9 bases. In germline, CDR1 is SGHVS, CDR2 FQNEAQ. The V segment lost 1 base and the J segment 1 base; nucleotides outside the gene matches: 0. This CDR3 contains 15 residues.

This clonotype has a count of ten or more. This sequence joins TRBV7-2 and TRBJ1-5; D is perhaps TRBD1 (6 bases). From germline, CDR1 is SGHTA and CDR2 FQGNSA. The V end was cut by 5 bases, the J end by 2 bases, with 10 bases between. The CDR3 covers 14 residues. CDR3 amino acids: CASSPSGGNQPQHF. The CDR3 region has the DNA TGTGCCAGCAGCCCCTCAGGGGGCAATCAGCCCCAGCATTTT. Combining the CDR3 with reference TRBV7-2 and TRBJ1-5 gives the whole variable domain GAGVSQSPSNKVTEKGKDVELRCDPISGHTALYWYRQSLGQGLEFLIYFQGNSAPDKSGLPSDRFSAERTGGSVSTLTIQRTQQEDSAVYLCASSPSGGNQPQHFGDGTRLSIL.

Ten or more counts support this clonotype. The rearrangement links TRBV20-1 to TRBJ2-7; possible D gene TRBD1, 5 bases. The CDR3 is made up of 11 amino acids. Germline CDR1 and CDR2: DFQATT and SNEGSKA (reference sequence). Trimming cost V 3 bases and J 6 bases, with 9 bases left between them. The CDR3 loop is CSARLGVEQYF. The CDR3 DNA follows: TGCAGTGCTAGGTTAGGGGTCGAGCAGTACTTC.

The chain is built from TRBV7-6 and TRBJ2-2; D unclear. Germline lookup yields CDR1 SGHVS and CDR2 FNYEAQ. This CDR3 has 15 residues. Trimming stripped 0 bases from V and 0 bases from J, with 5 bases between. The CDR3 DNA reads as TGTGCCAGCAGCTTAGCGCCAGCGAACACCGGGGAGCTGTTTTTT. Its protein is CASSLAPANTGELFF.

This clonotype was recorded many times. The rearrangement joins TRBV28 to TRBJ1-4; tentatively, D is TRBD1 (5 bases). V shed 3 bases and J shed 4 bases, with 9 bases lying between them. The germline CDR1 and CDR2 sequences are MDHEN and SYDVKM. The CDR3 loop spans 14 amino acids. This CDR3 reads CASSLGHLNEKLFF. CDR3 DNA sequence: TGTGCCAGCAGTTTGGGGCACCTTAATGAAAAACTGTTTTTT.

This chain links TRBV7-9 with TRBJ2-7; D is possibly TRBD1 or TRBD2 (5 bases each). Looked up from germline, CDR1 is SEHNR and CDR2 is FQNEAQ (reference sequence). With 2 bases removed from V and 1 base from J, the gap between germline ends came to 12 bases. The CDR3 has 15 amino acids. CDR3 nucleotide sequence: TGTGCCAGCAGCTTATGGGGACGCGGGTCCTACGAGCAGTACTTC. Translation: CASSLWGRGSYEQYF.

The chain has TRBV19 and TRBJ1-1, with a tentative D call TRBD1 (5 bases). CDR3 size: 15 residues. The V end was cut by 5 bases, the J end by 7 bases, with 20 bases between. The germline V gene encodes CDR1 LNHDA and CDR2 SQIVND (reference sequence). CDR3 loop: CASSPIEGRRVEAFF. The CDR3 bases are TGTGCCAGTAGTCCGATTGAGGGGCGGAGGGTTGAAGCTTTCTTT. The variable domain in full, completed from reference TRBV19 and TRBJ1-1, reads DGGITQSPKYLFRKEGQNVTLSCEQNLNHDAMYWYRQDPGQGLRLIYYSQIVNDFQKGDIAEGYSVSREKKESFPLTVTSAQKNPTAFYLCASSPIEGRRVEAFFGQGTRLTVV.

The sample holds many counts of this clonotype. V and J are TRBV7-8 and TRBJ1-6; a weak D match, TRBD1 (6 bases). The CDR3 loop spans 17 amino acids. Germline loops: CDR1 SGHVS, CDR2 FQNEAQ. Trimming pared 4 bases from V and 9 bases from J, leaving 22 bases between. CDR3 DNA sequence: TGTGCCAGCAGCTACGTCGGCACAGGGCCTTATGGTTCACCCCTCCACTTT. Protein sequence: CASSYVGTGPYGSPLHF.

CDR3 sequence (DNA): TGCAGTGCTAGGGGACAGGGCCACGTATTCCCTTACGAGCAGTACTTC. Its translation: CSARGQGHVFPYEQYF. The chain uses TRBV20-1 and TRBJ2-7; 9 nucleotides agree with TRBD1. The germline gives CDR1 DFQATT, CDR2 SNEGSKA (reference sequence). The ends lost 3 bases at V and 4 bases at J; junction bases unmatched: 13. This CDR3 is 16 amino acids long.

About this clonotype itself: A clone one base away is much larger, so this may be a read error. The rearrangement links TRBV4-3 to TRBJ2-3, with 7 bases identical to TRBD2. J lost 3 bases, V lost 5 bases, and 8 bases had no gene match. The CDR3 runs 15 residues. Germline CDR1 is LGHNA and CDR2 is YSLEER. CDR3 region: CASSWELATTDTQYF. The CDR3 nucleotides are TGCGCCAGCAGCTGGGAACTAGCGACGACAGATACGCAGTATTTT.

The V and J genes are TRBV14 and TRBJ2-5, with 11 bases aligning to TRBD2. Germline V CDR1 and CDR2: SGHDN, FVKESK. The CDR3 consists of 16 residues. With 4 bases clipped from V and 1 base from J, the junction kept 5 bases outside the gene matches. CDR3 nucleotides: TGTGCCAGCAGCCTCCCCGGGACTAGCGGCCAAGAGACCCAGTACTTC. The encoded protein is CASSLPGTSGQETQYF.

This clonotype turned up a few times. This chain connects TRBV2 to TRBJ1-2; D gene ambiguous. CDR1 is SNHLY and CDR2 is FYNNEI in the germline V gene. V shed 6 bases and J shed 8 bases, with 19 bases lying between them. This CDR3 contains 14 residues. The CDR3 nucleotides are TGTGCCAGCAGAGACCAATTCCTCAAAGCGGGCTACACCTTC. This codes for CASRDQFLKAGYTF.

The sample holds a few counts of this clonotype. This chain connects TRBV29-1 to TRBJ2-6; 11 bases line up with TRBD1. Germline V CDR1 and CDR2: SQVTM, ANQGSEA. The ends lost 4 bases at V and 0 bases at J; junction bases unmatched: 5. This CDR3 is built from 17 residues. CDR3 amino acids: CSVGSGTGGSGANVLTF. CDR3 in DNA: TGCAGCGTTGGGTCCGGGACAGGGGGCTCTGGGGCCAACGTCCTGACTTTC.

This clonotype was picked up many times. This sequence joins TRBV5-4 and TRBJ2-7; D is perhaps TRBD1 (5 bases). The CDR3 loop spans 15 amino acids. V was cut by 0 bases and J by 4 bases, with 14 bases left in between. Germline V gives CDR1 SGHNT, CDR2 YYREEE (reference sequence). CDR3 residues: CASSLEMAGSYEQYF. The DNA of the CDR3 is TGTGCCAGCAGCTTGGAAATGGCAGGGTCTTACGAGCAGTACTTC.

The chain uses TRBV7-8 and TRBJ1-1; no firm D call. The CDR3 is 16 residues long. Trimming removed 5 bases from V and 1 base from J, with 17 bases in between. Germline CDR1 SGHVS, CDR2 FQNEAQ. The CDR3 loop reads CASSPILGLGNTEAFF. The DNA for the CDR3 is TGTGCCAGCAGCCCGATCCTCGGGTTGGGGAACACTGAAGCTTTCTTT.

As for this clonotype: One base away lies a much larger clone, so this may be a sequencing read error. The CDR3 loop is CGALSGGARETQYF. The DNA for the CDR3 is TGCGGTGCTTTAAGCGGGGGGGCCCGAGAGACCCAGTACTTC. The chain uses TRBV20-1 and TRBJ2-5; 10 bases are shared with TRBD2. The CDR3 extends over 14 amino acids. Germline V gene sequence: CDR1 DFQATT, CDR2 SNEGSKA (reference sequence).